The rows below give T cell receptor beta chains drawn from one sample of a study of Graves' ophthalmopathy and Graves' hyperthyroidism. TCRdb recomputed calls from the multiplex PCR reads with MiXCR, one row per CDR3 protein. The table lists about 660,000 distinct CDR3 sequences, more than 40% of them singletons, with over 2.5% in the top ten. The sample consisted of peripheral blood. The receptor source for this set is an adult man with Graves' ophthalmopathy. CDR3s include the opening cysteine and the closing phenylalanine or tryptophan. A D gene is named only where the DNA matches it firmly. Only part of the rows carry a size: once, few, many, or a class if the clone is expanded.

TRBV7-9	.	TRBJ1-4	TRBD1	TGTGCCAGCAGATCGACAGGGGAAAAACTGTTTTTT	CASRSTGEKLFF
TRBV9	many	TRBJ1-2	.	TGTGCCAGCAGCGCTGGTAGTCAGGGCTACACCTTC	CASSAGSQGYTF
TRBV12-3/TRBV12-4	.	TRBJ1-2	TRBD1	TGTGCCAGCAGATTCGACAGGGGGCTCTATGGCTACACCTTC	CASRFDRGLYGYTF
TRBV5-5	.	TRBJ1-6	.	TGTGCCAGCATCCGAGGGTTAGGGTCACCCCTCCACTTT	CASIRGLGSPLHF
TRBV9	.	TRBJ1-1	.	TGTGCCAGCTCACCGGGGTCTCCGGGGTTGAACACTGAAGCTTTCTTT	CASSPGSPGLNTEAFF
TRBV7-2	.	TRBJ1-5	.	TGTGCCAGCAGTTTAAACGGTGGCAATCAGCCCCAGCATTTT	CASSLNGGNQPQHF
TRBV10-2	.	TRBJ1-3	.	TGCGCCAGCAGTGAGTCACGGCGCGACTATGGCTTAGACACCATATATTTT	CASSESRRDYGLDTIYF
TRBV6-1	few	TRBJ2-5	.	TGTGCCAGCAGTGAACAGGGTACGGAGGGAGAGACCCAGTACTTC	CASSEQGTEGETQYF
TRBV2	many	TRBJ1-1	.	TGTGCCAGCAGTGAATCCCAGAACACTGAAGCTTTCTTT	CASSESQNTEAFF
TRBV9	.	TRBJ2-5	TRBD2	TGTGCCAGCAGACAGTCGGGACTAGCGGAGGCAGAGACCCAGTACTTC	CASRQSGLAEAETQYF
TRBV7-9	.	TRBJ1-4	.	TGTGCCAGCAGCTCCCATGACGGGAGGGGCAAACTGTTTTTT	CASSSHDGRGKLFF
TRBV20-1	.	TRBJ1-2	.	TGCAGTGCTAGCTGGTCGGCAGTTACTAACTATGGCTACACCTTC	CSASWSAVTNYGYTF
TRBV12-3/TRBV12-4	.	TRBJ2-2	.	TGTGCCAGCAGTAATCCAGGGGGACTAGACACCGGGGAGCTGTTTTTT	CASSNPGGLDTGELFF
TRBV19	.	TRBJ1-3	.	TGTGCCAGTAAGACCATATATTTT	CASKTIYF
TRBV7-3	few	TRBJ2-2	.	TGTGCCAGCTGCAAGGACTCCCCGGGCACCGGGGAGCTGTTTTTT	CASCKDSPGTGELFF
TRBV25-1	many	TRBJ2-7	.	TGTGCCAGCAGTGAATATGACAGACGAGAGCAGTACTTC	CASSEYDRREQYF
TRBV5-6	many	TRBJ2-7	TRBD1	TGTGCCAGCAGCTTCGACAGGGTCGACGAGCAGTACTTC	CASSFDRVDEQYF
TRBV19	.	TRBJ1-6	.	TGTGCCAGTAGTATCAACAGGGCTGCACCCCTCCACTTT	CASSINRAAPLHF
TRBV9	.	TRBJ2-7	.	TGTGCCAGCAGCTTCCCTCGTAGTAGGACAGTGAACTACGAGCAGTACTTC	CASSFPRSRTVNYEQYF
TRBV7-9	.	TRBJ1-2	.	TGTGCCAGCAGCTCCCTCGGGAACAGCTATGGCTACACCTTC	CASSSLGNSYGYTF
TRBV7-2	few	TRBJ1-2	.	TGTGCCAGCTCCGCCTCGTTGGACAACTATGGCTACACCTTC	CASSASLDNYGYTF
TRBV5-1	.	TRBJ1-2	TRBD1	TGTGCCAGCAGCTTAGGCTCAGGGGGCCCGTATGGCTACACCTTC	CASSLGSGGPYGYTF
TRBV25-1	.	TRBJ2-1	TRBD2	TGTGCCAGCAGTGAGGCTAGCGGGGGGGCGAATGAGCAGTTCTTC	CASSEASGGANEQFF
TRBV29-1	.	TRBJ2-5	TRBD2	TGCAGCTTGGGAGGGAGGGAGGAGACCCAGTACTTC	CSLGGREETQYF
TRBV6-6	few	TRBJ2-7	.	TGTGCCAGCAGTGAAGGAGGCCAGGGAGGTCGCTACGAGCAGTACTTC	CASSEGGQGGRYEQYF
TRBV4-1	.	TRBJ2-2	.	TGCGCCAGCAGCCAAGTACCGGGCCTTGATACCGGGGAGCTGTTTTTT	CASSQVPGLDTGELFF
TRBV11-2	.	TRBJ2-2	.	TGTGCTAGGCCCCAGGCCGACACCGGGGAGCTGTTTTTT	CARPQADTGELFF
TRBV10-3	.	TRBJ2-3	TRBD1	TGTGCCATCAGTGAGAAGACAGGGGGCACAGATACGCAGTATTTT	CAISEKTGGTDTQYF
TRBV2	.	TRBJ2-2	.	TGTGCCAGCAGAAAGCGGACCCTGAACACCGGGGAGCTGTTTTTT	CASRKRTLNTGELFF
TRBV9	.	TRBJ1-1	TRBD1	TGTGCCAGCAGCGTAGAACAGGGGGTGAGCACTGAAGCTTTCTTT	CASSVEQGVSTEAFF
TRBV7-9	once	TRBJ2-2	.	TGTGCCAGCAGCTCCTTTGCTGGGAGTGACAACACCGGGGAGCTGTTTTTT	CASSSFAGSDNTGELFF
TRBV5-1	many	TRBJ1-1	TRBD1	TGCGCCAGCAGCATGGGACAGGCGGGGAACACTGAAGCTTTCTTT	CASSMGQAGNTEAFF
TRBV5-1	.	TRBJ2-7	TRBD2	TGCGCCAGCAGCCCCTCGGTGGTAGCGGGCCGCCGCGAGCAGTACTTC	CASSPSVVAGRREQYF
TRBV7-9	many	TRBJ2-5	.	TGTGCCAGCAGCCCTACCGAGACCCAGTACTTC	CASSPTETQYF
TRBV19	many	TRBJ1-2	.	TGTGCCAGTAGTACCTCCGGGACACGCTATGGCTACACCTTC	CASSTSGTRYGYTF
TRBV29-1	many	TRBJ1-5	TRBD1	TGCAGCGTTGTCGGGCAGGGGGTCAATCAGCCCCAGCATTTT	CSVVGQGVNQPQHF
TRBV9	few	TRBJ2-2	TRBD1	TGTGCCAGCAGCGTAGGCGATAACAGGGGCGCCACCGGGGAGCTGTTTTTT	CASSVGDNRGATGELFF
TRBV29-1	.	TRBJ1-1	.	TGCAGCGTTCCATTAGGGGTGCAGGCGACGAACACTGAAGCTTTCTTT	CSVPLGVQATNTEAFF
TRBV7-2	.	TRBJ2-7	.	TGTGCCAGTAGCTTAGACGGAGCCCACGAGCAGTACTTC	CASSLDGAHEQYF
TRBV6-6	many	TRBJ1-1	.	TGTGCCAGCAGTTACCGGTGGGAAGCTTTCTTT	CASSYRWEAFF
TRBV7-2	.	TRBJ2-5	.	TGTGCCAGCAGCTTGGGCCGAGGAGGGGGTTTAGAGACCCAGTACTTC	CASSLGRGGGLETQYF
TRBV20-1	.	TRBJ2-6	.	TGCAGCGTTGCTAGGGTAGGGGGCTCTGGGGCCAACGTCCTGACTTTC	CSVARVGGSGANVLTF
TRBV2	.	TRBJ1-5	.	TGTGCCAGCAGTGAAGCCCGGTCCGGGGGCGGTGAGCAGCCCCAGCATTTT	CASSEARSGGGEQPQHF
TRBV7-2	.	TRBJ1-1	.	TGTGCCGGCAGCTTAGCTGGTAACACTGAAGCTTTCTTT	CAGSLAGNTEAFF
TRBV19	once	TRBJ1-5	.	TGTGCCAGTAGTGGACTAGCGGGAGTTGAGACCCAGCATTTT	CASSGLAGVETQHF
TRBV7-6	.	TRBJ2-7	TRBD2	TGTGCCGGCAGCCCGGGGTCAGCGGGGGATCCCTTC	CAGSPGSAGDPF
TRBV2	many	TRBJ1-5	TRBD1	TGTGCCAGCACCCTGGCAGGGGGCGCCGGACAGCCCCAGCATTTT	CASTLAGGAGQPQHF
TRBV5-1	many	TRBJ1-2	.	TGCGCCAGCAGCGCCGGGGACGTCGGAGAGGGCTACACCTTC	CASSAGDVGEGYTF
TRBV9	few	TRBJ1-1	.	TGTGCCAGCAGCGTAGACGGCGAAGCTTTCTTT	CASSVDGEAFF
TRBV2	once	TRBJ1-1	.	TGTGCCAGCACCCCGGTCGCGGGCACTGAAGCTTTCTTT	CASTPVAGTEAFF
TRBV27	few	TRBJ2-7	TRBD1	TGTGCCAGCAGTTTCAGGGGGCCATCCTACGAGCAGTACTTC	CASSFRGPSYEQYF
TRBV10-3	many	TRBJ1-2	TRBD1	TGTGCCATCAGTGACCTACAGGGGAACTATGGCTACACCTTC	CAISDLQGNYGYTF
TRBV9	many	TRBJ1-1	.	TGTGCCAGCAGCGGGCGGAGGGATACTGAAGCTTTCTTT	CASSGRRDTEAFF
TRBV12-3/TRBV12-4	many	TRBJ1-1	.	TGTGCCAGCAGTTTGGTCCCCCCGTTGAACACTGAAGCTTTCTTT	CASSLVPPLNTEAFF
TRBV5-1	.	TRBJ1-4	.	TGCGCCAGCAGCTTGACAGCAACTAATGAAGAACTGTTTTTT	CASSLTATNEELFF
TRBV13	.	TRBJ1-2	.	TGTGCCTCCCGGCTGGGCCCTGGAGGAGGCTACACCTTC	CASRLGPGGGYTF
TRBV9	many	TRBJ2-5	TRBD2	TGTGCCAGCAGCGGAGGACTAGCGGGGGCCTACCAAGAGACCCAGTACTTC	CASSGGLAGAYQETQYF
TRBV11-2	many	TRBJ2-6	TRBD2	TGTGCCAGCAGCTTAATTAGCGGGAGTAGTCCCGGGGCCAACGTCCTGACTTTC	CASSLISGSSPGANVLTF